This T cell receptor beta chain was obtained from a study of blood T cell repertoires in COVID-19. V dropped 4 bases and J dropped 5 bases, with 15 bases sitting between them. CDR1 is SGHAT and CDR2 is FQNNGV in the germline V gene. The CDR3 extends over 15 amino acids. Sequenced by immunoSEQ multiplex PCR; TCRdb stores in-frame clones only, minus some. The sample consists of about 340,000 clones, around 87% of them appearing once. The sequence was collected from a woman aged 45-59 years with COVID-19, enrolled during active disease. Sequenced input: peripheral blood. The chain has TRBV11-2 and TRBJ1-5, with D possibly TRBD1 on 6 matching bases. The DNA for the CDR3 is TGTGCCAGCAGCTCGCAACAGGGTTCGGATCAGCCCCAGCATTTT. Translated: CASSSQQGSDQPQHF.